The present entry profiles one T cell receptor (beta chain) with its context. This clonotype was seen a handful of times. No antigen is known for it. The input lacks base qualities; no much larger clone sits a single base away. This entry is derived from a study of post-analysis software for immune sequencing data (dated by TCRdb to about 2015). As for the study more broadly: Recorded disease courses included relapsing-remitting, secondary progressive and progressive-relapsing multiple sclerosis, with some patients lacking subtype annotation. The patient repertoires were compared against around eleven previously published healthy control repertoires obtained from donors aged about 6 to 28 years. A subset of samples was prepared in parallel using single-end sample barcoding, then pooled and co-amplified after Illumina adapter ligation. The research as a whole found: Significantly higher frequencies in patients than in controls were found for a few TRBV segments, including TRBV5-6, TRBV5-1 and TRBV20-1. When samples were clustered directly using the F measure, samples prepared in the same batch co-clustered strongly, which prompted a batch-effect correction. Normalized Chao1 diversity was significantly lower in multiple sclerosis patients than controls, suggesting substantial peripheral T-cell clonal expansion. The control group was slightly older than the multiple sclerosis patient group.

The germline V gene encodes CDR1 SGHRS and CDR2 YFSETQ. Measured from the cysteine to the phenylalanine, the CDR3 is 17 residues long. Just CDR3 DNA is preserved here, 51 bases in frame from base 1. Deletion took 4 bases off V and 5 bases off J, with a span of 25 bases between the germline ends. To demonstrate the VDJtools post-analysis software, the study profiled TCR beta repertoires from the peripheral blood of 10 to 15 young patients with multiple sclerosis. Multiple sclerosis patients were children and adolescents aged roughly 6 to 16 years. The library was obtained by PCR. Sequencing took place on an Illumina HiSeq 2500. To reduce PCR and sequencing biases, unique molecular identifiers were incorporated into the TCR beta cDNA libraries. Approximately 500,000 cDNA molecules were obtained for every 1 to 10 million input T cells, so each molecule roughly corresponded to one T cell. The same protocol used for the earlier healthy control dataset was applied to prepare and sequence the patient libraries. Samples belonging to the same batch were prepared together, multiplexed and sequenced on a shared HiSeq lane. As for how the authors treated the data: MIGEC handled the raw barcoded reads, throwing out single-read molecular identifier groups before consensus assembly and CDR3 extraction. VDJtools was used for post-analysis of the clonotype tables, and diversity was normalized by down-sampling every dataset to the size of the smallest sample. In repertoire overlap clustering, CDR3 amino acid sequences, but not nucleotide sequences, were matched to correct batch-related cross-sample contamination. TCRdb reanalyzed the raw reads on its own, using fastp at Q25 for trimming and MiXCR for clone calling, and kept in-frame beta chains. Duplicate CDR3 protein sequences are folded into a single record with the most common DNA and genes. These V and J calls originate from TCRdb's pipeline instead of the authors' own analysis. This sample lists roughly 580,000 distinct CDR3 sequences; 44% were detected once. Of the sample, over 1.5% falls within the top ten clones.

What was sequenced was blood. This receptor was taken from a girl aged 5 to 17 with multiple sclerosis. The rearranged segments are TRBV5-1 and TRBJ2-7; the D segment could be TRBD2, given 6 matching bases. In nucleotides, the sequence is TGCGCCAGCAGCCGTGGAGGGGTAAAAGGGGAAAGAAACGAGCAGTACTTC. Translation gives CASSRGGVKGERNEQYF.